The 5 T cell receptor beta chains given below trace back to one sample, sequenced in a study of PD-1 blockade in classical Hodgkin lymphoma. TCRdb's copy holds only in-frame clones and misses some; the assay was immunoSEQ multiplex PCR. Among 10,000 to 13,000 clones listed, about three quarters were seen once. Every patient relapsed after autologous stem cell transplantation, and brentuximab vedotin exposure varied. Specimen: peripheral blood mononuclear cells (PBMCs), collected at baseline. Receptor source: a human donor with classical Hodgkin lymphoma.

In DNA form, the CDR3 reads TGCGCCAGCAGCCAAGATGGGGGAATTGGCAATCAGCCCCAGCATTTT. Its protein is CASSQDGGIGNQPQHF. The chain couples TRBV4-3 to TRBJ1-5; D possibly corresponds to TRBD1 (5 bases). From germline, CDR1 is LGHNA and CDR2 YSLEER. This CDR3 comprises 16 residues. V lost 0 bases, J lost 2 bases, and 11 bases lay in between.

The CDR3 loop is CASSGRGVDTQYF. The CDR3, as DNA: TGTGCCAGCAGCGGGCGGGGTGTAGATACGCAGTATTTT. The rearrangement links TRBV11-3 to TRBJ2-3, with D perhaps TRBD2 (6 bases). Looked up from germline, CDR1 is SGHNT and CDR2 is YENEEA. Trimming stripped 5 bases from V and 5 bases from J, with 11 bases between. This CDR3 contains 13 residues.

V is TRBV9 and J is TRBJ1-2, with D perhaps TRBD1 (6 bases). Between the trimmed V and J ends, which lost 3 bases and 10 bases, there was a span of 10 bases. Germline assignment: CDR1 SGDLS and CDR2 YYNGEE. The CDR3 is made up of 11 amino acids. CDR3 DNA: TGTGCCAGCAGCGAATCAGGGGTCTACACCTTC. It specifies CASSESGVYTF.

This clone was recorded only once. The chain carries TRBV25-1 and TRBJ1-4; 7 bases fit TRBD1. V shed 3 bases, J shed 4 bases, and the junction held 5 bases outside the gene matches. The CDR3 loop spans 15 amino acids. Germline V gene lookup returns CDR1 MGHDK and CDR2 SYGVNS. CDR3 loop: CASSDPTGINEKLFF. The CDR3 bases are TGTGCCAGCAGTGACCCGACAGGGATTAATGAAAAACTGTTTTTT.

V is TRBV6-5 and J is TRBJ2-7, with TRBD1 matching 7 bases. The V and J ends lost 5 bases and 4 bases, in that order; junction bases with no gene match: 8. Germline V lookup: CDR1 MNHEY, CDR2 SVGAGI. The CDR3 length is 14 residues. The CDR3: CASSLGQVRYEQYF. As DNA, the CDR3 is TGTGCCAGCAGTCTTGGACAGGTGCGGTACGAGCAGTACTTC.